Following are 18 T cell receptor beta chains from one sample sequenced in a study of cytomegalovirus exposure and HLA in healthy donors. PCR used 60 Vbeta primers and 13 Jbeta primers. Assay: immunoSEQ multiplex PCR; the TCRdb copy retains only in-frame clones and omits some. The profile shows some 130,000 clones, 74% of them singletons. Sequenced input: PBMCs. The receptors here all came from a woman in her fifties or sixties in good health and CMV-seropositive.

The gene calls are TRBV4-3 and TRBJ2-3; TRBD2 agrees at 7 bases. Germline CDR1 LGHNA, CDR2 YSLEER. This CDR3 is built from 16 residues. Losses at the gene ends were 1 base for V and 5 bases for J; bases not matched to a gene: 9. Here the CDR3 reads CASSQVSGGGIDTQYF. The DNA of the CDR3 is TGCGCCAGCAGCCAAGTCAGCGGCGGGGGTATAGATACGCAGTATTTT.

The V and J genes are TRBV7-2 and TRBJ2-7; D perhaps matches TRBD1 (5 bases). Germline loops: CDR1 SGHTA, CDR2 FQGNSA. V gave up 4 bases and J gave up 4 bases, with 8 bases separating them. This CDR3 region has 12 residues. CDR3 nucleotide sequence: TGTGCCAGCAGCTCTACAGGATACGAGCAGTACTTC. Its protein product is CASSSTGYEQYF.

CDR3 loop: CASSVGGSGGANGYTF. The CDR3 DNA sequence: TGTGCCAGCAGCGTAGGGGGGTCTGGGGGCGCGAATGGCTACACCTTC. This chain uses TRBV9 with TRBJ1-2; D might be TRBD1 (6 bases). Germline V gives CDR1 SGDLS, CDR2 YYNGEE. Deletions cut 0 bases from V and 6 bases from J, with 18 bases between. The CDR3 is 16 amino acids.

This clone was observed a single time. This chain joins TRBV6-5 and TRBJ2-7; 9 nucleotides align to TRBD1. The CDR3 spans 13 residues. Germline V gene lookup returns CDR1 MNHEY and CDR2 SVGAGI. The V gene end was trimmed by 8 bases and the J gene end by 4 bases; junction bases not matched to a gene: 6. The CDR3 is CASSVDRGYEQYF. The CDR3 bases are TGTGCCAGCTCGGTGGACAGGGGTTACGAGCAGTACTTC.

The V gene is TRBV7-8, the J gene TRBJ1-2; maybe TRBD1 (6 bases). Per the germline V gene, CDR1 is SGHVS and CDR2 is FQNEAQ. CDR3 length: 14 residues. V was cut by 6 bases and J by 8 bases, with 19 bases left in between. CDR3 residues: CASRQIQGTRGYTF. CDR3 DNA: TGTGCCAGCAGGCAAATACAGGGCACGAGGGGCTACACCTTC.

The CDR3 sequence is CASSTYRAGEQYF. DNA for the CDR3: TGTGCCAGCAGCACCTACAGGGCGGGCGAGCAGTACTTC. This chain joins TRBV7-2 and TRBJ2-7, with D perhaps matching TRBD1 (6 bases). V was shortened by 5 bases and J by 6 bases, with 14 bases between the two germline ends. Looked up from germline, CDR1 is SGHTA and CDR2 is FQGNSA. The CDR3 extends over 13 amino acids.

This clone has a count of ten or more. V gene TRBV5-8 combines with J gene TRBJ1-2, with 9 nucleotides matching TRBD1. This CDR3 region has 12 residues. V shed 7 bases, J shed 4 bases, and the junction held 2 bases outside the gene matches. The V gene's germline CDR1 is SGHTS and CDR2 YDEGEE. The CDR3 DNA reads as TGTGCCAGCGGGACAGGGATCTATGGCTACACCTTC. This gives the protein CASGTGIYGYTF.

The table lists this clone with a few counts. This chain links TRBV30 with TRBJ1-1, with 7 bases matching TRBD1. CDR1 and CDR2 (germline): GTSNPN, SVGIG (reference sequence). This CDR3 spans 12 amino acids. The junction had 8 bases not matched to a gene; V was cut back by 2 bases and J by 11 bases. The CDR3 region has the DNA TGTGCCTGGAGTTCACGACAGGGCCTGGCTTTCTTT. It codes for CAWSSRQGLAFF.

As to this clone: In the same sample, other DNA sequences code for this CDR3. The rearrangement uses TRBV10-3 and TRBJ2-3; 14 bases map to TRBD2. CDR1 ENHRY and CDR2 SYGVKD come from the germline V gene. The CDR3 runs to 15 residues. The V gene end was trimmed by 11 bases and the J gene end by 0 bases; junction bases not matched to a gene: 4. The CDR3: CAGGTSGGSTDTQYF. The CDR3 DNA reads TGTGCCGGCGGGACTAGCGGGGGCAGCACAGATACGCAGTATTTT.

This clone was seen a single time. This chain links TRBV7-9 with TRBJ2-5; the match to TRBD2 covers 11 bases. The CDR3 has 17 residues. From germline, CDR1 is SEHNR and CDR2 FQNEAQ (reference sequence). After removal of 1 base from V and 2 bases from J, the junction contained 6 bases not matched to a gene. The CDR3 coding sequence is TGTGCCAGCAGCTTAGTCATGGGACTAGCGGAACAAGAGACCCAGTACTTC. It translates to CASSLVMGLAEQETQYF.

The chain employs TRBV6-5 and TRBJ1-5, with unresolved D. CDR1 and CDR2 (germline): MNHEY, SVGAGI. The CDR3 consists of 14 residues. The V end was cut by 2 bases, the J end by 7 bases, with 12 bases between. The DNA for the CDR3 is TGTGCCAGCAGTTACGAGTCCCTTTGGCAGCCCCAGCATTTT. Encoded protein: CASSYESLWQPQHF.

This chain uses TRBV18 with TRBJ1-5; no clear D. The V end was cut by 1 base, the J end by 3 bases, with 13 bases between. The germline V gene has CDR1 KGHSH and CDR2 LQKENI. The CDR3 consists of 16 residues. DNA for the CDR3: TGTGCCAGCTCACCACGGGCGACGGATGCCAATCAGCCCCAGCATTTT. Encoded protein: CASSPRATDANQPQHF.

V and J are TRBV5-1 and TRBJ2-7; TRBD2 agrees at 9 bases. Per the germline V gene, CDR1 is SGHRS and CDR2 is YFSETQ. Trimming took 0 bases from V and 0 from J; bases not matched to a gene: 4. The CDR3 has 16 residues. In DNA form, the CDR3 reads TGCGCCAGCAGCTTGGACGCGGGGGGGAGCTCCTACGAGCAGTACTTC. This sequence encodes CASSLDAGGSSYEQYF.

The chain links TRBV6-1 to TRBJ2-1; 15 bases are a match to TRBD2. Trimming removed 3 bases from V and 6 bases from J; junction bases left unmatched: 6. Germline V CDR1 and CDR2: MNHNS, SASEGT. The CDR3 is 17 residues long. In DNA, the CDR3 is TGTGCCAGCAGTGACCCATGGACTAGCGGGGGGGCCAATGAGCAGTTCTTC. Translation gives CASSDPWTSGGANEQFF.

V is TRBV6-5 and J is TRBJ2-5; 7 bases align to TRBD2. The CDR3 loop spans 15 amino acids. Germline V gene data show CDR1 as MNHEY and CDR2 as SVGAGI. The trim removed 4 bases at V and 4 bases at J, leaving 9 bases unmatched. CDR3: CASSLVSGRGETQYF. CDR3 in DNA: TGTGCCAGCAGTTTGGTGTCGGGGAGGGGAGAGACCCAGTACTTC.

This chain connects TRBV5-1 to TRBJ2-5, with 7 bases identical to TRBD2. Trimming took 3 bases from V and 1 from J; bases not matched to a gene: 3. Germline CDR1 is SGHRS and CDR2 is YFSETQ. This CDR3 has 14 amino acids. This CDR3 reads CASSWGGTQETQYF. CDR3 DNA: TGCGCCAGCAGCTGGGGGGGGACCCAAGAGACCCAGTACTTC. The variable domain in full, completed from reference TRBV5-1 and TRBJ2-5, reads KAGVTQTPRYLIKTRGQQVTLSCSPISGHRSVSWYQQTPGQGLQFLFEYFSETQRNKGNFPGRFSGRQFSNSRSEMNVSTLELGDSALYLCASSWGGTQETQYFGPGTRLLVL.

The chain joins TRBV7-2 to TRBJ2-7, with 8 bases identical to TRBD1. Unmatched junction bases numbered 6, after V lost 6 bases and J lost 2 bases. The CDR3 sequence is 14 residues long. Germline loops: CDR1 SGHTA, CDR2 FQGNSA. The CDR3 DNA reads as TGTGCCAGCAGGTCAACAGGGGGACCCTACGAGCAGTACTTC. Protein: CASRSTGGPYEQYF. The full variable domain, rest sourced from reference TRBV7-2 and TRBJ2-7, is GAGVSQSPSNKVTEKGKDVELRCDPISGHTALYWYRQSLGQGLEFLIYFQGNSAPDKSGLPSDRFSAERTGGSVSTLTIQRTQQEDSAVYLCASRSTGGPYEQYFGPGTRLTVT.

CDR3 DNA sequence: TGTGCCAGCAGCCGGGGGAGGGGGGAGGACACTGAAGCTTTCTTT. Translating gives CASSRGRGEDTEAFF. The chain couples TRBV4-2 to TRBJ1-1; TRBD1 is a possible D gene (6 bases). V was trimmed by 4 bases and J by 3 bases, leaving 15 bases between them. Germline assignment: CDR1 LGHNA and CDR2 YNFKEQ. The CDR3 is made up of 15 amino acids.